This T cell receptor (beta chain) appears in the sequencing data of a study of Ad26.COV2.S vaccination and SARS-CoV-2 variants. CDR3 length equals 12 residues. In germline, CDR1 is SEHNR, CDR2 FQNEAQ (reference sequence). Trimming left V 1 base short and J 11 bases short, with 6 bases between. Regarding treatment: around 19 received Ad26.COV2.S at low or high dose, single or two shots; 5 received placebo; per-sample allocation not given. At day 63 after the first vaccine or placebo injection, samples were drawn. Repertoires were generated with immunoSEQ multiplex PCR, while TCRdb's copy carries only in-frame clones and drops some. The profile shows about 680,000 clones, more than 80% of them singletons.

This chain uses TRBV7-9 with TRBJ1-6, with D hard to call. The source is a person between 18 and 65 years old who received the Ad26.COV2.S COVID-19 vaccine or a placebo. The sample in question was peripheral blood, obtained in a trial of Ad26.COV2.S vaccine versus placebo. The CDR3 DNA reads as TGTGCCAGCAGCTTAGATTCGGCACCCCTCCACTTT. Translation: CASSLDSAPLHF.